This T cell receptor (beta chain) was captured in a study of T cell responses to AZD1222 COVID-19 vaccine. Study outcomes and limitations: Nearly half of spike-specific TCRs reportedly target variant regions that are unmutated in the B.1.351 and B.1.1.7 variants. Just a handful of AZD1222 recipients tested seropositive at baseline.

Remarks on this clone: The target antigen is unknown.

CDR1 and CDR2 from the germline V gene are MDHEN and SYDVKM. This CDR3 is built from 14 residues. Between the trimmed V and J ends, which lost 10 bases and 1 base, there was a span of 13 bases. Profiled with immunoSEQ multiplex PCR; TCRdb holds only in-frame clones, not every one. Of about 100,000 clones detected, roughly 84% appear once; the ten largest clones hold 17%. This sequence originates from an adult in good health. The rearrangement uses TRBV28 and TRBJ1-4, with D possibly matching TRBD1 (6 bases). The specimen was peripheral blood, collected on day 0 of AZD1222 vaccination. CDR3 residues: CAIVHRETNEKLFF. DNA of the CDR3: TGTGCCATAGTCCACAGGGAAACTAATGAAAAACTGTTTTTT.